Below, 29 T cell receptor beta chains from the same sample are listed, as sequenced in a study of cytomegalovirus exposure and HLA in healthy donors. Repertoires were generated with immunoSEQ multiplex PCR, while TCRdb's copy carries only in-frame clones and drops some. The sample lists over 150,000 clones; roughly 91% were seen once. The sequenced material came from PBMCs. The receptors originated from a woman aged 18-29 years in good health and CMV-seropositive.

The chain combines TRBV11-2 with TRBJ2-3, with TRBD2 as a possible D gene (6 bases). Trimming left V 0 bases short and J 2 bases short, with 12 bases between. Per germline, CDR1 SGHAT and CDR2 FQNNGV. The CDR3 runs 16 residues. CDR3 protein: CASSLDPGLLTDTQYF. The CDR3 DNA sequence: TGTGCCAGCAGCTTAGACCCGGGACTCCTCACAGATACGCAGTATTTT.

This chain uses TRBV11-2 with TRBJ2-7; a possible D gene is TRBD1 (7 bases). The length of the CDR3 is 16 residues. The germline V gene has CDR1 SGHAT and CDR2 FQNNGV. The V gene lost 2 bases and the J gene lost 4 bases, with 18 bases spanning the gap. The CDR3 spells CASSLPFGGGAYEQYF. In DNA form, the CDR3 reads TGTGCCAGCAGCTTACCCTTTGGAGGGGGCGCGTACGAGCAGTACTTC.

The chain couples TRBV7-6 to TRBJ2-7; 7 positions agree with TRBD1. The germline V gene encodes CDR1 SGHVS and CDR2 FNYEAQ. The CDR3 consists of 15 residues. The V segment lost 5 bases and the J segment 2 bases; nucleotides outside the gene matches: 9. CDR3 in amino acids: CASSPGQGGPYEQYF. In DNA form, the CDR3 reads TGTGCCAGCAGCCCGGGACAAGGGGGCCCCTACGAGCAGTACTTC. Full variable domain (rest looked up from reference TRBV7-6 and TRBJ2-7): GAGVSQSPRYKVTKRGQDVALRCDPISGHVSLYWYRQALGQGPEFLTYFNYEAQQDKSGLPNDRFSAERPEGSISTLTIQRTEQRDSAMYRCASSPGQGGPYEQYFGPGTRLTVT.

This sequence joins TRBV7-9 and TRBJ2-1; weak D call: TRBD1 (6 bases). V dropped 5 bases and J dropped 7 bases, with 9 bases sitting between them. Germline values: CDR1 SEHNR, CDR2 FQNEAQ (reference sequence). This CDR3 has 12 amino acids. CDR3 DNA: TGTGCCAGCAGCACCACAGGGAATGAGCAGTTCTTC. This encodes CASSTTGNEQFF.

The rearrangement joins TRBV10-3 to TRBJ1-2, with 7 bases identical to TRBD1. The CDR3 spans 14 residues. J lost 0 bases, V lost 8 bases, and 6 bases had no gene match. CDR1 is ENHRY, CDR2 SYGVKD, per germline. CDR3 nucleotides: TGTGCCATCCCAAAGGGACAGTCTAACTATGGCTACACCTTC. Its protein is CAIPKGQSNYGYTF.

The chain employs TRBV5-1 and TRBJ2-7, with D tentatively TRBD2 (5 bases). The CDR3 covers 15 residues. Germline V gene sequence: CDR1 SGHRS, CDR2 YFSETQ. V was clipped by 2 bases and J by 4 bases, with 16 bases between them. CDR3 in DNA: TGCGCCAGCAGCTTTTTCTCCGGAGGTGGGTACGAGCAGTACTTC. Translating gives CASSFFSGGGYEQYF.

Here the CDR3 DNA reads TGTGCCAGTACCGACGGGAATCAGCCCCAGCATTTT. It is translated as CASTDGNQPQHF. This chain uses TRBV19 with TRBJ1-5, with unresolved D. Germline V lookup: CDR1 LNHDA, CDR2 SQIVND (reference sequence). Trimming removed 7 bases from V and 4 bases from J, with 8 bases in between. The CDR3 extends over 12 amino acids.

The chain joins TRBV6-6 to TRBJ2-3, with TRBD2 identical over 8 bases. J was trimmed by 0 bases and V by 6 bases; bases with no gene match: 8. The CDR3 loop spans 16 amino acids. The V gene's germline CDR1 is MNHNY and CDR2 SVGAGI (reference sequence). CDR3 coding DNA: TGTGCCAGCAGGGCAGGACTAGCCTCTAGCACAGATACGCAGTATTTT. This translates into CASRAGLASSTDTQYF.

In this sample, this clone turned up once. The CDR3 bases are TGTGCCAGCAGCCTCAGGGTCGGGAGCAATCAGCCCCAGCATTTT. Translating gives CASSLRVGSNQPQHF. This chain links TRBV7-2 with TRBJ1-5; D perhaps matches TRBD1 (5 bases). Trimming shortened V by 5 bases and J by 1 base, and 12 bases separated the two germline ends. This CDR3 region has 15 residues. Germline V gene sequence: CDR1 SGHTA, CDR2 FQGNSA. Looking up the rest from reference TRBV7-2 and TRBJ1-5 gives the full variable domain: GAGVSQSPSNKVTEKGKDVELRCDPISGHTALYWYRQSLGQGLEFLIYFQGNSAPDKSGLPSDRFSAERTGGSVSTLTIQRTQQEDSAVYLCASSLRVGSNQPQHFGDGTRLSIL.

The chain couples TRBV9 to TRBJ2-2; D is perhaps TRBD2 (6 bases). With 0 bases removed from V and 8 bases from J, the gap between germline ends came to 20 bases. Germline V gene data show CDR1 as SGDLS and CDR2 as YYNGEE. The CDR3 runs to 17 residues. CDR3 sequence (DNA): TGTGCCAGCAGCGTAGACTACCGGGCGGGGCCGCGTGGGGAGCTGTTTTTT. Translation: CASSVDYRAGPRGELFF.

The chain recombines TRBV6-5 with TRBJ2-2; D is perhaps TRBD1 (6 bases). CDR1 and CDR2 (germline): MNHEY, SVGAGI. The CDR3 length is 15 residues. Trimming removed 7 bases at V and 7 bases at J, with 19 bases between. As DNA, the CDR3 is TGTGCCAGCAAAACCGGGACGGGACATTACGGGGAGCTGTTTTTT. This gives the protein CASKTGTGHYGELFF.

The V and J genes are TRBV23-1 and TRBJ1-2, with 7 bases matching TRBD1. TRBV23-1 carries the ORF label, with uncertain function. Trimming took 3 bases from V and 7 from J; bases not matched to a gene: 11. The CDR3 length is 15 residues. The CDR3 reads CASSHHTGAVSGYTF. The CDR3 DNA reads as TGCGCCAGCAGTCATCACACAGGGGCCGTCTCTGGCTACACCTTC.

The chain has TRBV11-2 and TRBJ2-3; possible D gene TRBD1, 7 bases. CDR1 and CDR2 from the germline V gene are SGHAT and FQNNGV. V dropped 7 bases and J dropped 1 base, with 15 bases sitting between them. There are 15 residues in the CDR3. The CDR3 region has the DNA TGTGCCAGCATCCCCAGGGGGGCCGGCACAGATACGCAGTATTTT. This sequence encodes CASIPRGAGTDTQYF. The complete variable domain, with remaining parts taken from reference TRBV11-2 and TRBJ2-3, reads EAGVAQSPRYKIIEKRQSVAFWCNPISGHATLYWYQQILGQGPKLLIQFQNNGVVDDSQLPKDRFSAERLKGVDSTLKIQPAKLEDSAVYLCASIPRGAGTDTQYFGPGTRLTVL.

V is TRBV19 and J is TRBJ1-5; a weak D match, TRBD1 (5 bases). CDR1 and CDR2 (germline): LNHDA, SQIVND (reference sequence). CDR3 length: 15 amino acids. V lost 3 bases, J lost 5 bases, and 14 bases lay in between. The CDR3 nucleotides are TGTGCCAGTAGTATGGTGGCAGGGCCCGATCAGCCCCAGCATTTT. Translated: CASSMVAGPDQPQHF. Filled out from reference TRBV19 and TRBJ1-5, the complete variable domain reads DGGITQSPKYLFRKEGQNVTLSCEQNLNHDAMYWYRQDPGQGLRLIYYSQIVNDFQKGDIAEGYSVSREKKESFPLTVTSAQKNPTAFYLCASSMVAGPDQPQHFGDGTRLSIL.

The chain is built from TRBV19 and TRBJ1-5, with D maybe TRBD1 (6 bases). The V end was cut by 3 bases, the J end by 2 bases, with 17 bases between. The CDR3 contains 17 residues. The V gene's germline CDR1 is LNHDA and CDR2 SQIVND (reference sequence). DNA of the CDR3: TGTGCCAGTAGTATCGGCTCGGGACAACTCGGCAATCAGCCCCAGCATTTT. Protein product: CASSIGSGQLGNQPQHF.

The rearrangement links TRBV7-2 to TRBJ1-4; a weak D match, TRBD1 (5 bases). V was shortened by 2 bases and J by 5 bases, with 12 bases between the two germline ends. CDR1 is SGHTA, CDR2 FQGNSA, per germline. CDR3 length: 15 amino acids. CDR3 coding DNA: TGTGCCAGCAGCTTAAGGCCCAACAGGAATGAAAAACTGTTTTTT. Amino acid sequence: CASSLRPNRNEKLFF.

This chain uses TRBV29-1 with TRBJ1-3; D gene unclear. V was cut by 7 bases and J by 4 bases, with 8 bases left in between. Germline CDR1 is SQVTM and CDR2 is ANQGSEA. CDR3 length: 11 residues. The CDR3 loop is CSAQTGNTIYF. As DNA, the CDR3 is TGCAGCGCCCAGACAGGAAACACCATATATTTT. The full variable domain, rest sourced from reference TRBV29-1 and TRBJ1-3, is SAVISQKPSRDICQRGTSLTIQCQVDSQVTMMFWYRQQPGQSLTLIATANQGSEATYESGFVIDKFPISRPNLTFSTLTVSNMSPEDSSIYLCSAQTGNTIYFGEGSWLTVV.

This clone was recorded once. The V call is TRBV7-9, the J call TRBJ1-2; D is unclear. V was shortened by 1 base and J by 2 bases, with 5 bases between the two germline ends. There are 13 residues in the CDR3. CDR1 is SEHNR and CDR2 is FQNEAQ in the germline V gene (reference sequence). CDR3 residues: CASSLGQNYGYTF. CDR3 bases: TGTGCCAGCAGCTTAGGACAAAACTATGGCTACACCTTC.

The V and J genes are TRBV9 and TRBJ2-3; 12 bases fit TRBD2. The V gene's germline CDR1 is SGDLS and CDR2 YYNGEE. J lost 3 bases, V lost 0 bases, and 11 bases had no gene match. The CDR3 is 19 residues long. Written as DNA, the CDR3 is TGTGCCAGCAGCGTAGGAGGGACTAGCGGGCCTTCGGGGACAGATACGCAGTATTTT. As protein: CASSVGGTSGPSGTDTQYF.

V is TRBV6-4 and J is TRBJ2-3, with TRBD2 identical over 11 bases. The germline gives CDR1 MRHNA, CDR2 SNTAGT. The junction had 5 bases not matched to a gene; V was cut back by 8 bases and J by 4 bases. The CDR3 has 14 residues. The CDR3 sequence is CASSTSGGADTQYF. In nucleotides, the CDR3 is TGTGCCAGCTCAACTAGCGGGGGCGCAGATACGCAGTATTTT.

The rearrangement links TRBV27 to TRBJ1-2, with 8 bases matching TRBD1. The CDR3 totals 16 residues. Germline V lookup: CDR1 MNHEY, CDR2 SMNVEV (reference sequence). With 2 bases clipped from V and 4 bases from J, the junction kept 9 bases outside the gene matches. In DNA, the CDR3 is TGTGCCAGCAGTTTAGGAGTCGCCAGGGGGCTCTATGGCTACACCTTC. Translating it yields CASSLGVARGLYGYTF.

The chain uses TRBV7-2 and TRBJ1-3; D may be TRBD1 (6 bases). Germline V lookup: CDR1 SGHTA, CDR2 FQGNSA. The germline V and J ends were trimmed by 5 bases and 4 bases, with 15 bases remaining between them. The length of the CDR3 is 15 residues. CDR3 in DNA: TGTGCCAGCAGCCTCCAAAAGGGACACGGAAACACCATATATTTT. Its translation: CASSLQKGHGNTIYF.

J is TRBJ1-5 and V is TRBV7-9; no reliable D call. The V end was cut by 2 bases, the J end by 7 bases, with 9 bases between. CDR1 and CDR2 (germline): SEHNR, FQNEAQ (reference sequence). The CDR3 has 13 amino acids. The CDR3 DNA follows: TGTGCCAGCAGCTTATCGGGGAACCAGCCCCAGCATTTT. Protein sequence: CASSLSGNQPQHF.

In this sample, this clone turned up once. V usage is TRBV18 and J usage is TRBJ1-1, with D hard to call. Per germline, CDR1 KGHSH and CDR2 LQKENI. Trimming shortened V by 2 bases and J by 1 base, and 8 bases separated the two germline ends. The CDR3 sequence is 14 residues long. In DNA form, the CDR3 reads TGTGCCAGCTCACCAGGCGGCTCGAACACTGAAGCTTTCTTT. Translated, it gives CASSPGGSNTEAFF.

The chain uses TRBV29-1 and TRBJ1-2, with D tentatively TRBD1 (5 bases). V was pared by 2 bases and J by 4 bases, with 20 bases between. Germline values: CDR1 SQVTM, CDR2 ANQGSEA. The CDR3 is made up of 16 amino acids. This chain's CDR3 is CSVEIGAGGIGYGYTF. DNA of the CDR3: TGCAGCGTTGAAATAGGGGCGGGGGGAATCGGCTATGGCTACACCTTC.

The chain is built from TRBV5-5 and TRBJ2-7; 13 positions match TRBD2. In germline, CDR1 is SGHKS, CDR2 YYEKEE (reference sequence). V gave up 0 bases and J gave up 7 bases; unmatched junction bases: 4. The CDR3 is 15 amino acids. The CDR3 loop reads CASSLVGLAGVEQYF. CDR3 sequence (DNA): TGTGCCAGCAGCTTGGTTGGACTAGCGGGAGTTGAGCAGTACTTC.

CDR3 in DNA: TGTGCCAGCGAGCGGGAGAATCCCTACAATGAGCAGTTCTTC. As protein: CASERENPYNEQFF. V and J are TRBV28 and TRBJ2-1, with 8 bases that match TRBD2. With 8 bases clipped from V and 2 bases from J, the junction kept 5 bases outside the gene matches. This CDR3 is built from 14 residues. Germline CDR1 and CDR2: MDHEN and SYDVKM.

This clone was counted once. V is TRBV2 and J is TRBJ1-1; TRBD1 might be the D (6 bases). The V gene's germline CDR1 is SNHLY and CDR2 FYNNEI. Trimming removed 4 bases from V and 3 bases from J, with 12 bases in between. CDR3 length: 14 amino acids. The CDR3 nucleotides are TGTGCCAGCAGTGCACCAGGGGTTTACACTGAAGCTTTCTTT. Encoded protein: CASSAPGVYTEAFF.

This clone was counted a single time. The chain carries TRBV5-1 and TRBJ1-1, with D possibly TRBD1 on 6 matching bases. The CDR3 is 16 amino acids. Trimming removed 2 bases from V and 0 bases from J, with 14 bases in between. Germline CDR1 is SGHRS and CDR2 is YFSETQ. The CDR3 sequence: CASSFGGQGLNTEAFF. The CDR3 nucleotides are TGCGCCAGCAGCTTTGGGGGCCAGGGATTGAACACTGAAGCTTTCTTT.